Listed below are T cell receptor beta chains from one sample, sequenced in a study of STAT3 mutations in large granular lymphocyte leukemia. Data came from immunoSEQ multiplex PCR; TCRdb stores just in-frame clones and leaves some out. The sample yields under 9,500 clones, about nine tenths seen once. Material: peripheral blood mononuclear cells. The receptor set was obtained from a man aged 50 or older with T-cell large granular lymphocyte leukemia. Some clones in this sample may be carry-over from other donors' samples. Both conserved end residues are part of each CDR3. The D gene is left open where the match is weak. Size values are once, few and many counts, or a class for expanded clones, and some rows have none.

abundance: -; j_gene: TRBJ1-2; v_gene: TRBV5-1; d_gene: TRBD1; CDR3aa: CASSKDRGGYTF; CDR3nt: TGCGCCAGCAGCAAGGACAGGGGTGGCTACACCTTC
abundance: -; j_gene: TRBJ1-1; v_gene: TRBV2; d_gene: -; CDR3aa: CASSGDTEAFF; CDR3nt: TGTGCCAGCAGTGGAGATACTGAAGCTTTCTTT
abundance: -; j_gene: TRBJ1-2; v_gene: TRBV6-5; d_gene: -; CDR3aa: CASSYRDNYGYTF; CDR3nt: TGTGCCAGCAGTTACCGGGACAACTATGGCTACACCTTC
abundance: -; j_gene: TRBJ1-1; v_gene: TRBV29-1; d_gene: -; CDR3aa: CSVVGERALNTEAFF; CDR3nt: TGCAGCGTTGTAGGGGAACGGGCCCTGAACACTGAAGCTTTCTTT
abundance: -; j_gene: TRBJ2-3; v_gene: TRBV7-9; d_gene: -; CDR3aa: CASSLEAGSTDTQYF; CDR3nt: TGTGCCAGCAGCTTAGAGGCGGGGAGCACAGATACGCAGTATTTT
abundance: -; j_gene: TRBJ2-3; v_gene: TRBV29-1; d_gene: TRBD2; CDR3aa: CSVGRETGDTQYF; CDR3nt: TGCAGCGTTGGGCGGGAGACGGGTGATACGCAGTATTTT
abundance: -; j_gene: TRBJ2-5; v_gene: TRBV11-2; d_gene: -; CDR3aa: CASSYSSTRETQYF; CDR3nt: TGTGCCAGCAGCTATTCGAGCACCCGAGAGACCCAGTACTTC
abundance: -; j_gene: TRBJ1-2; v_gene: TRBV7-3; d_gene: -; CDR3aa: CASSLISGSKGGYTF; CDR3nt: TGTGCCAGCAGCTTAATTTCAGGATCTAAGGGAGGCTACACCTTC
abundance: -; j_gene: TRBJ1-5; v_gene: TRBV6-1; d_gene: -; CDR3aa: CASSVGPGGNQPQHF; CDR3nt: TGTGCCAGCAGTGTGGGCCCCGGTGGCAATCAGCCCCAGCATTTT
abundance: -; j_gene: TRBJ2-2; v_gene: TRBV18; d_gene: -; CDR3aa: CASSEFLGTPTGELFF; CDR3nt: TGTGCCAGCTCAGAGTTTCTCGGGACTCCCACCGGGGAGCTGTTTTTT
abundance: -; j_gene: TRBJ2-3; v_gene: TRBV7-2; d_gene: TRBD1; CDR3aa: CASRFREGGHTDTQYF; CDR3nt: TGTGCCAGCAGGTTTAGGGAAGGGGGCCATACAGATACGCAGTATTTT
abundance: -; j_gene: TRBJ1-5; v_gene: TRBV7-8; d_gene: -; CDR3aa: CASSLEGRGVQPQHF; CDR3nt: TGTGCCAGCAGCCTTGAGGGACGGGGGGTTCAGCCCCAGCATTTT
abundance: -; j_gene: TRBJ2-2; v_gene: TRBV18; d_gene: -; CDR3aa: CASSPDQNTGELFF; CDR3nt: TGTGCCAGCTCACCCGACCAAAACACCGGGGAGCTGTTTTTT
abundance: -; j_gene: TRBJ2-1; v_gene: TRBV5-6; d_gene: -; CDR3aa: CASSSGAFKEVRGGEQFF; CDR3nt: TGTGCCAGCAGCTCAGGGGCCTTTAAAGAAGTAAGGGGTGGTGAGCAGTTCTTC
abundance: once; j_gene: TRBJ2-5; v_gene: TRBV7-2; d_gene: -; CDR3aa: CASSFRDVETQYF; CDR3nt: TGTGCCAGCAGCTTCCGAGACGTGGAGACCCAGTACTTC
abundance: -; j_gene: TRBJ2-5; v_gene: TRBV10-2; d_gene: TRBD1; CDR3aa: CASSEGRGTGMETQYF; CDR3nt: TGCGCCAGCAGTGAGGGCCGGGGGACAGGGATGGAGACCCAGTACTTC
abundance: -; j_gene: TRBJ2-5; v_gene: TRBV18; d_gene: -; CDR3aa: CASSPQFRGQETQYF; CDR3nt: TGTGCCAGCTCACCACAGTTCAGGGGTCAGGAGACCCAGTACTTC
abundance: -; j_gene: TRBJ1-5; v_gene: TRBV2; d_gene: TRBD1; CDR3aa: CASRFDRDNQPQHF; CDR3nt: TGTGCCAGCAGGTTCGACAGGGACAATCAGCCCCAGCATTTT